Each of the 30 T cell receptor beta chains below was sequenced from the same sample in a study of T-cell reconstitution after alpha-beta-depleted transplantation in children. Unique molecular identifiers featured in how the TCRbeta library was prepared. TCRdb processed the PCR reads anew with MiXCR; each CDR3 protein has one entry. Among just under 550,000 distinct CDR3 sequences listed, approximately 20% were seen once. The source material was PBMCs from the stem cell graft donor, sampled from the stem cell graft. These receptors came from a human donor who donated a stem cell graft to a child with acute lymphoblastic leukemia.

J is TRBJ2-1 and V is TRBV27; D perhaps matches TRBD1 (6 bases). This CDR3 contains 16 residues. From germline, CDR1 is MNHEY and CDR2 SMNVEV (reference sequence). V lost 1 base to trimming and J lost 3 bases, with 13 bases between them. CDR3 nucleotide sequence: TGTGCCAGCAGTTTATTGTTGGGGGCAAACTACAATGAGCAGTTCTTC. Protein product: CASSLLLGANYNEQFF.

In this sample, this clonotype turned up a few times. The gene calls are TRBV7-8 and TRBJ1-1, with D unresolved. Germline V lookup: CDR1 SGHVS, CDR2 FQNEAQ. This CDR3 contains 14 residues. Trimming removed 3 bases from V and 0 bases from J, with 8 bases in between. CDR3: CASSLVKLNTEAFF. CDR3 in DNA: TGTGCCAGCAGCTTGGTGAAACTGAACACTGAAGCTTTCTTT.

The chain recombines TRBV29-1 with TRBJ2-7; 12 nucleotides align to TRBD2. The CDR3 is made up of 14 amino acids. Germline V gene lookup returns CDR1 SQVTM and CDR2 ANQGSEA. Losses at the gene ends were 3 bases for V and 6 bases for J; bases not matched to a gene: 6. CDR3 residues: CSVDETSGRAEQYF. CDR3 nucleotides: TGCAGCGTTGACGAGACTAGCGGGAGAGCCGAGCAGTACTTC.

Here the CDR3 DNA reads TGTGCCACCAGCCCAGGACCGGCAGCGAACACCGGGGAGCTGTTTTTT. Residues: CATSPGPAANTGELFF. V and J are TRBV15 and TRBJ2-2; unclear D gene. The ends were cut back, 5 bases at V and 0 bases at J, with 13 bases in the middle. This CDR3 has 16 amino acids. Germline loops: CDR1 LNHNV, CDR2 YYDKDF (reference sequence).

This clonotype was recorded many times. V is TRBV5-1 and J is TRBJ2-7, with D unclear. The CDR3 has 14 residues. Trimming removed 0 bases at V and 6 bases at J, with 13 bases between. Germline V gene lookup returns CDR1 SGHRS and CDR2 YFSETQ. The CDR3 bases are TGCGCCAGCAGCTTGGATTCCATCTGGGGCGAGCAGTACTTC. Protein product: CASSLDSIWGEQYF.

This chain uses TRBV6-1 with TRBJ2-7; possibly TRBD1 for D (6 bases). The germline V and J ends were trimmed by 5 bases and 2 bases, with 16 bases remaining between them. CDR3 size: 15 residues. Germline assignment: CDR1 MNHNS and CDR2 SASEGT. CDR3 region: CASSLTGYNTYEQYF. The CDR3 bases are TGTGCCAGCAGTCTAACAGGGTATAATACCTACGAGCAGTACTTC.

About this clonotype itself: This may be a read error, as it is one base from a much larger clone. The chain is built from TRBV7-6 and TRBJ2-5; either TRBD1 or TRBD2 may fit D (5 bases each). CDR3 length: 12 amino acids. Germline assignment: CDR1 SGHVS and CDR2 FNYEAQ. The CDR3 protein is CAGSLWGETQYF. The DNA of the CDR3 is TGTGCCGGCAGCCTCTGGGGGGAGACCCAGTACTTC.

This sequence joins TRBV20-1 and TRBJ2-2; D not resolved. Germline loops: CDR1 DFQATT, CDR2 SNEGSKA (reference sequence). V gave up 0 bases and J gave up 3 bases, with 11 bases separating them. The CDR3 covers 15 residues. In DNA form, the CDR3 reads TGCAGTGCTAGAGAACGTCCGGCGGACACCGGGGAGCTGTTTTTT. Translating it yields CSARERPADTGELFF.

The chain joins TRBV25-1 to TRBJ1-3, with TRBD1 as a possible D gene (6 bases). Trimming shortened V by 1 base and J by 0 bases, and 10 bases separated the two germline ends. The CDR3 loop spans 16 amino acids. Germline CDR1 and CDR2: MGHDK and SYGVNS. CDR3 amino acids: CASSESWTASGNTIYF. CDR3 DNA sequence: TGTGCCAGCAGTGAATCCTGGACAGCCTCTGGAAACACCATATATTTT.

This chain connects TRBV29-1 to TRBJ2-1; 14 bases match TRBD2. V was clipped by 4 bases and J by 8 bases; unmatched bases: 13. From germline, CDR1 is SQVTM and CDR2 ANQGSEA. The CDR3 runs to 17 residues. CDR3 in amino acids: CSVAPRLAGGPGDEQFF. CDR3 coding DNA: TGCAGCGTTGCCCCAAGACTAGCGGGAGGGCCGGGGGATGAGCAGTTCTTC.

A few counts support this clonotype. The chain combines TRBV7-7 with TRBJ2-1; 9 bases agree with TRBD1. Germline trimming cut 4 bases from V and 9 bases from J; bases unmatched to any gene: 10. The length of the CDR3 is 15 residues. Germline V gives CDR1 SSHAT, CDR2 FNYEAQ (reference sequence). CDR3 protein: CASSSRQGDWGEQFF. The CDR3 region has the DNA TGTGCCAGCAGCTCACGACAGGGGGATTGGGGTGAGCAGTTCTTC.

This clonotype was found a few times. V and J are TRBV11-1 and TRBJ1-1; D possibly corresponds to TRBD1 (6 bases). Germline V gives CDR1 SGHAT, CDR2 FQDESV (reference sequence). The CDR3 is 14 residues long. Deletions cut 6 bases from V and 4 bases from J, with 15 bases between. The DNA of the CDR3 is TGTGCCAGCAGTTCACAGGGTCTGAGCACTGAAGCTTTCTTT. Translated, it gives CASSSQGLSTEAFF.

This clonotype was seen a few times. This chain uses TRBV2 with TRBJ2-4, with D possibly matching TRBD1 (5 bases). Germline values: CDR1 SNHLY, CDR2 FYNNEI. The CDR3 totals 18 residues. V lost 6 bases and J lost 1, with 22 bases in between. The CDR3: CASRKKGASAEAKNIQYF. CDR3 DNA sequence: TGTGCCAGCAGAAAAAAAGGGGCAAGCGCGGAGGCCAAAAACATTCAGTACTTC.

This clonotype was observed a handful of times. V is TRBV15 and J is TRBJ2-1, with D unclear. V was clipped by 1 base and J by 9 bases, with 7 bases between them. Germline lookup yields CDR1 LNHNV and CDR2 YYDKDF (reference sequence). The CDR3 spans 12 residues. CDR3 nucleotide sequence: TGTGCCACCAGCAGAGGACCGAGTGAGCAGTTCTTC. This encodes CATSRGPSEQFF.

J is TRBJ2-1 and V is TRBV4-1, with TRBD1 matching 9 bases. The germline CDR1 and CDR2 sequences are MGHRA and YSYEKL. The CDR3 sequence is 16 residues long. J gave up 6 bases and V 3 bases, and 9 bases lay outside the gene matches. The CDR3 nucleotides read TGCGCCAGCAGCCAGGGACGACAGGGGGGTTTCAATGAGCAGTTCTTC. It codes for CASSQGRQGGFNEQFF.

This chain connects TRBV7-6 to TRBJ2-2, with D perhaps TRBD2 (6 bases). Trimming took 5 bases from V and 0 from J, leaving 13 bases between them. CDR3 length: 16 amino acids. Germline CDR1 SGHVS, CDR2 FNYEAQ. The DNA of the CDR3 is TGTGCCAGCAGCGCGGACTATTTCGCGAACACCGGGGAGCTGTTTTTT. Its protein product is CASSADYFANTGELFF.

Regarding this clonotype: A much larger clone is a single base away; this may be a read error. This chain links TRBV6-1 with TRBJ2-1, with D perhaps matching TRBD2 (5 bases). The CDR3 sequence is 15 residues long. Between the trimmed V and J ends, which lost 6 bases and 2 bases, there was a span of 14 bases. CDR1 and CDR2 (germline): MNHNS, SASEGT. The CDR3 sequence is CASSQLVGAYNEQFF. The CDR3 DNA reads TGTGCCAGCAGCCAATTAGTGGGAGCCTACAATGAGCAGTTCTTC.

The CDR3 DNA follows: TGTGCCAGCAGTTACTCGGGTTGGGGGTCCTACGAGCAGTACTTC. Protein sequence: CASSYSGWGSYEQYF. The genes are TRBV6-5 and TRBJ2-7; D possibly uses TRBD1 or TRBD2 (5 bases each). The length of the CDR3 is 15 residues. V lost 0 bases and J 1 base, leaving 10 bases between the germline ends. CDR1 MNHEY and CDR2 SVGAGI come from the germline V gene.

This sequence joins TRBV5-1 and TRBJ2-7, with D hard to call. CDR1 and CDR2 from the germline V gene are SGHRS and YFSETQ. This CDR3 region has 14 residues. The V end was cut by 0 bases, the J end by 2 bases, with 9 bases between. Written as DNA, the CDR3 is TGCGCCAGCAGCTTGGACGGCATTACCTACGAGCAGTACTTC. Its protein product is CASSLDGITYEQYF.

The chain employs TRBV6-2 or TRBV6-3 and TRBJ1-5; no clear D. CDR3 length: 14 residues. V dropped 7 bases and J dropped 4 bases, with 14 bases sitting between them. The germline V gene encodes CDR1 MNHEY and CDR2 SVGEGT. The CDR3 sequence is CASTGKGWNQPQHF. The DNA for the CDR3 is TGTGCCAGCACCGGTAAGGGATGGAATCAGCCCCAGCATTTT.

This chain connects TRBV5-5 to TRBJ1-4; TRBD1 agrees at 7 bases. V gave up 0 bases and J gave up 4 bases; unmatched junction bases: 6. Per germline, CDR1 SGHKS and CDR2 YYEKEE (reference sequence). This CDR3 spans 16 amino acids. CDR3 nucleotides: TGTGCCAGCAGCTTGGCGAGGGGACAGCTTAATGAAAAACTGTTTTTT. Translation: CASSLARGQLNEKLFF.

The V gene is TRBV6-1, the J gene TRBJ1-2; D unclear. V shed 2 bases and J shed 2 bases, with 6 bases lying between them. The CDR3 is 13 amino acids. Germline loops: CDR1 MNHNS, CDR2 SASEGT. In DNA, the CDR3 is TGTGCCAGCAGTGAACAGATCAACTATGGCTACACCTTC. This translates into CASSEQINYGYTF.

This clonotype was counted a few times. V is TRBV10-3 and J is TRBJ2-3; TRBD2 matches 15 bases. The length of the CDR3 is 19 residues. CDR1 and CDR2 (germline): ENHRY, SYGVKD. Trimming removed 4 bases from V and 2 bases from J; junction bases left unmatched: 10. The CDR3 DNA reads as TGTGCCATCAGTGCTTCCCCGGGACTAGCGGGAGGACCCACAGATACGCAGTATTTT. Its translation: CAISASPGLAGGPTDTQYF.

This clonotype was observed a handful of times. The CDR3: CASSREGVTGELFF. The CDR3 DNA follows: TGCGCCAGCAGCCGGGAGGGGGTAACCGGGGAGCTGTTTTTT. This chain links TRBV5-1 with TRBJ2-2; TRBD2 matches at 8 bases. This CDR3 has 14 amino acids. V was clipped by 4 bases and J by 5 bases; unmatched bases: 4. CDR1 is SGHRS, CDR2 YFSETQ, per germline. The variable domain in full, with the rest retrieved from reference TRBV5-1 and TRBJ2-2, is KAGVTQTPRYLIKTRGQQVTLSCSPISGHRSVSWYQQTPGQGLQFLFEYFSETQRNKGNFPGRFSGRQFSNSRSEMNVSTLELGDSALYLCASSREGVTGELFFGEGSRLTVL.

The chain recombines TRBV27 with TRBJ1-4; D gene uncertain. Germline values: CDR1 MNHEY, CDR2 SMNVEV (reference sequence). The length of the CDR3 is 14 residues. The V gene lost 2 bases and the J gene lost 6 bases, with 10 bases spanning the gap. The CDR3 region is CASSLGLGDEKLFF. The CDR3 DNA is TGTGCCAGCAGTTTAGGGCTGGGCGATGAAAAACTGTTTTTT.

This clonotype has just a few counts. The chain recombines TRBV6-4 with TRBJ2-7; TRBD2 agrees at 12 bases. CDR3 length equals 15 residues. Germline values: CDR1 MRHNA, CDR2 SNTAGT. After removal of 4 bases from V and 4 bases from J, the junction contained 5 bases not matched to a gene. The DNA of the CDR3 is TGTGCCAGCAGTGCCCTAGCGGGAGGGACATACGAGCAGTACTTC. As protein: CASSALAGGTYEQYF.

V gene TRBV7-2 combines with J gene TRBJ1-1, with a weak D call TRBD1 (5 bases). V lost 2 bases and J lost 4, with 14 bases in between. CDR1 is SGHTA and CDR2 is FQGNSA in the germline V gene. The CDR3 covers 15 residues. The CDR3 DNA reads as TGTGCCAGCAGCTTACGTGGGGCGGACCGCACTGAAGCTTTCTTT. Protein sequence: CASSLRGADRTEAFF.

The chain is built from TRBV14 and TRBJ2-1; the match to TRBD1 covers 10 bases. The germline CDR1 and CDR2 sequences are SGHDN and FVKESK. Trimming removed 1 base from V and 7 bases from J; junction bases left unmatched: 10. The CDR3 extends over 17 amino acids. In nucleotides, the CDR3 is TGTGCCAGCAGCCAAGTCCTACCGGGACAGGGGAGGAATGAGCAGTTCTTC. Its translation: CASSQVLPGQGRNEQFF.

This clonotype was observed a handful of times. The V call is TRBV20-1, the J call TRBJ2-1, with 8 bases lining up with TRBD2. The CDR3 has 15 residues. V lost 3 bases, J lost 3 bases, and 7 bases stayed unmatched. Germline values: CDR1 DFQATT, CDR2 SNEGSKA (reference sequence). The CDR3 here is CSASGLAGDYNEQFF. CDR3 DNA: TGCAGTGCTAGCGGTCTAGCGGGTGACTACAATGAGCAGTTCTTC.

The V gene is TRBV27, the J gene TRBJ1-1; D gene ambiguous. The germline CDR1 and CDR2 sequences are MNHEY and SMNVEV (reference sequence). Trimming took off 3 bases at V and 4 bases at J, with 12 bases between the two ends. CDR3 size: 14 residues. The chain's CDR3 is CASSFTRLGTEAFF. DNA of the CDR3: TGTGCCAGCAGTTTTACGAGGTTGGGCACTGAAGCTTTCTTT.